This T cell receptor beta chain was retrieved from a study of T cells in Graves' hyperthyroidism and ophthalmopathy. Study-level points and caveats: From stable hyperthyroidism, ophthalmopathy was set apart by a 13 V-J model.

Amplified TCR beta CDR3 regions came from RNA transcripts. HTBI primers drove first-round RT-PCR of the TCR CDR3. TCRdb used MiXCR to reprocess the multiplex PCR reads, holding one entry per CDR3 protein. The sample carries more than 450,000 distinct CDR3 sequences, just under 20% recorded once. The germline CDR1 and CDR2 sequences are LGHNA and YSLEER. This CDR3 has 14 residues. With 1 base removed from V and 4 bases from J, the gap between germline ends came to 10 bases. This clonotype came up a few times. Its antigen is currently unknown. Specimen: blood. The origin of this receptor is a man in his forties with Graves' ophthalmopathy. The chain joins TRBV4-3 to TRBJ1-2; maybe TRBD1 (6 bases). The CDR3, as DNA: TGCGCCAGCAGCCAAGGGACAGACTTCTATGGCTACACCTTC. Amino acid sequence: CASSQGTDFYGYTF.